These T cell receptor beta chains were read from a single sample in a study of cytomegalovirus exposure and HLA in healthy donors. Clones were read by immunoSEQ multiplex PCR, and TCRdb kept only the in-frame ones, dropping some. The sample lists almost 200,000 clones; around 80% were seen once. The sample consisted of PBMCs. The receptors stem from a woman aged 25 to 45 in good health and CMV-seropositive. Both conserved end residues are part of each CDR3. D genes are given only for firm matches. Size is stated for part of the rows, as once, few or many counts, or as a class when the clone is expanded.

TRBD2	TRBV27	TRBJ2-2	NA	TGTGCCAGCAGTCTCTTACTAGCGGGGGGGGTGGACACCGGGGAGCTGTTTTTT	CASSLLLAGGVDTGELFF
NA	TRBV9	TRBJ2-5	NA	TGTGCCAGCAGCCCCCGGAGAGGTCGGGAGCCTGGAGAGACCCAGTACTTC	CASSPRRGREPGETQYF
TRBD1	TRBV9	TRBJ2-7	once	TGTGCCAGCAGCGTAGTAGGAGGGGACGGGACAGGGCCGAACACCTACGAGCAGTACTTC	CASSVVGGDGTGPNTYEQYF
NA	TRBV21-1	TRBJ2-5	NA	TGTGCCAGCAAGAACGCCAGGGGGGTTATTGAGACCCAGTACTTC	CASKNARGVIETQYF
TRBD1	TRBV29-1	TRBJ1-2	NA	TGCAGCGTGGCAGGGACAGGACATAACTATGGCTACACCTTC	CSVAGTGHNYGYTF
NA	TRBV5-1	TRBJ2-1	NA	TGCGCCAGCAGCAACGGGAAGGGGGGGCGGAATGAGCAGTTCTTC	CASSNGKGGRNEQFF
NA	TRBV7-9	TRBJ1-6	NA	TGTGCCAGCAGCCCCCACCTAGGGGATTCACCCCTCCACTTT	CASSPHLGDSPLHF
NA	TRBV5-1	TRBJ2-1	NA	TGCGCCAGCAGCGGCCGGAGCGCGTACAATGAGCAGTTCTTC	CASSGRSAYNEQFF
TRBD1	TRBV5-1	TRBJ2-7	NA	TGCGCCAGCAGCTTGGCCGGGGGACAGGGCTACGAGCAGTACTTC	CASSLAGGQGYEQYF
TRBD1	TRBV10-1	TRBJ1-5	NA	TGCGCCAGCAGTTCGACAGGGAAAAGCAATCAGCCCCAGCATTTT	CASSSTGKSNQPQHF
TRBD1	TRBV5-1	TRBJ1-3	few	TGCGCCAGCAGCTTGGGACAGGGAGGTGGAAACACCATATATTTT	CASSLGQGGGNTIYF
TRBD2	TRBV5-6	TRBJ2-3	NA	TGTGCCAGCAGCATCCTCGGGGGGGCGGGAGATACGCAGTATTTT	CASSILGGAGDTQYF
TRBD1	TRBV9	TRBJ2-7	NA	TGTGCCAGCAGCGTCGGACAGGGGGCCTACGAGCAGTACTTC	CASSVGQGAYEQYF